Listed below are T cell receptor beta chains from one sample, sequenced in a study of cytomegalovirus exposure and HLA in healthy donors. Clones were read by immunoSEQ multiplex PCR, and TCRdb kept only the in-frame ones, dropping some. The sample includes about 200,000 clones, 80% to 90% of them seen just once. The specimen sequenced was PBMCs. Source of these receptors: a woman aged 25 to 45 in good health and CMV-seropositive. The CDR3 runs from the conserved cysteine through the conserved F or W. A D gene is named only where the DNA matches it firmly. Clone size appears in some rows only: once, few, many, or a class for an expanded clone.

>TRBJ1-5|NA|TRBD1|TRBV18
TGTGCCAGCTCACCGGGACCCGGGACAGGGAAGGAGAATCAGCCCCAGCATTTT
CASSPGPGTGKENQPQHF
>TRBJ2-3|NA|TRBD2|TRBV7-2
TGTGCCAGCAGCCAGACTAGCGGGAGGTCCCTTAGCACAGATACGCAGTATTTT
CASSQTSGRSLSTDTQYF
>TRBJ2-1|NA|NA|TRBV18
TGTGCCAGCTCACCGGGCCTGACCTACAATGAGCAGTTCTTC
CASSPGLTYNEQFF
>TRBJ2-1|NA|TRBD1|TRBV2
TGTGCCAGCAGCACCCCGGGGGACAGGGTTGGGGGTGAGCAGTTCTTC
CASSTPGDRVGGEQFF
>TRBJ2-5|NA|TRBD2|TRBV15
TGTGCCACCAGCTCCCGTAGCGGGAGAACTGGGACCCAGTACTTC
CATSSRSGRTGTQYF
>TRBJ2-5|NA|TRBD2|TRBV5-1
TGCGCCAGCAGCTTGGCCGGGACTAGCGGGAAGAGAGAGACCCAGTACTTC
CASSLAGTSGKRETQYF
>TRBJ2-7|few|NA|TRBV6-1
TGTGCCAGCAGTGCCGGGACATACTACGAGCAGTACTTC
CASSAGTYYEQYF
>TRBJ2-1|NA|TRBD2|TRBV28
TGTGCCAGCAGTTTATATGGACTAGCGGGTCGAAATGAGCAGTTCTTC
CASSLYGLAGRNEQFF
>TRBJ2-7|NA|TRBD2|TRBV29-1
TGCAGCGTTGTGGGGTGGGGACTAGAACCTTACGAGCAGTACTTC
CSVVGWGLEPYEQYF
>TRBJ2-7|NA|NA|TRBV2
TGTGCCAGACAGGGTATAGTTTCCTACGAGCAGTACTTC
CARQGIVSYEQYF
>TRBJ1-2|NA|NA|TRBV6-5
TGTGCCAGCAGTCTTGCAGGGTTGGTCGACTATGGCTACACCTTC
CASSLAGLVDYGYTF
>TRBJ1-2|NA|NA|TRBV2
TGTGCCAGCAGTGCAGTGAACTATGGCTACACCTTC
CASSAVNYGYTF
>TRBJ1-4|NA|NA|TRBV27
TGTGCCAGCAGTTTTAATGGAGAAAATGAAAAACTGTTTTTT
CASSFNGENEKLFF
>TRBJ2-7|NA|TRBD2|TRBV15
TGTGCCACCAGCAGCGTCAGCGGGAGGTCCCTATACGAGCAGTACTTC
CATSSVSGRSLYEQYF
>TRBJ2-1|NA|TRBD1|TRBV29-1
TGCAGCGTTGATGGGACAGGGGTCGGCAATGAGCAGTTCTTC
CSVDGTGVGNEQFF
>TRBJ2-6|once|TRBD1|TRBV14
TGTGCCAGCAGCCTCCTCCCGGGACAGGGGTATGGGGCCAACGTCCTGACTTTC
CASSLLPGQGYGANVLTF
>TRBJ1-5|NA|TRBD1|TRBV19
TGTGCCAGTAGATGGGGGACAGGGAACCGATATAGCAATCAGCCCCAGCATTTT
CASRWGTGNRYSNQPQHF
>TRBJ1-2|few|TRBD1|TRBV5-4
TGTGCCAGCAGCTTAGAGAACAGGGGCTATGGCTACACCTTC
CASSLENRGYGYTF
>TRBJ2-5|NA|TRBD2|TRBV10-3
TGTGCCATCCGGGGGGACTCGGCCCAAGAGACCCAGTACTTC
CAIRGDSAQETQYF
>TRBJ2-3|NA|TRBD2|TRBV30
TGTGCCTGGAGTGTAGATGCTAGCGGGAGTACGCAGTATTTT
CAWSVDASGSTQYF
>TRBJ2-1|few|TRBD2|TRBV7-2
TGTGCCAGCAGCTTACGAGGGACTAGCGGGACCTACAATGAGCAGTTCTTC
CASSLRGTSGTYNEQFF
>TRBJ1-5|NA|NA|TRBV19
TGTGCCAGTAGTGCTCCTGCAGGGCGCAATCAGCCCCAGCATTTT
CASSAPAGRNQPQHF
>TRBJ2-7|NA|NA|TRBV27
TGTGCCAGCAGTTTAGTGGGCACCTACGAGCAGTACTTC
CASSLVGTYEQYF
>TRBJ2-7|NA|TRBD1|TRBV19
TGTGCCAGTAGTATGGCCTGGGACAGTTTTTACGAGCAGTACTTC
CASSMAWDSFYEQYF
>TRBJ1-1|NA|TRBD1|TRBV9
TGTGCCAGCAGCGTAGTAGGGGCCGGACAGGGGATATTGAACACTGAAGCTTTCTTT
CASSVVGAGQGILNTEAFF
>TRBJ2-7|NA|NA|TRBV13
TGTGCCAGCAGCTCAATTCGTTCTAACGAAGACTACGAGCAGTACTTC
CASSSIRSNEDYEQYF
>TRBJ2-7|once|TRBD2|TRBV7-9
TGTGCCAGCAGCTCTACTCTAGCGGGAAGACCCTACGAGCAGTACTTC
CASSSTLAGRPYEQYF
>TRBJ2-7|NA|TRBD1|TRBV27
TGTGCCAGCAGTGCCGGGACAGTAAGTTACTTC
CASSAGTVSYF
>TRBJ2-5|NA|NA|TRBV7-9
TGTGCCAGCAGCTTGACAGGAGAGAAGGGTGAGACCCAGTACTTC
CASSLTGEKGETQYF
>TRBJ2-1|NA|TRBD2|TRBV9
TGTGCCAGCAGCGCCCGGACTAGCGGGAGGAAGGGTGAGCAGTTCTTC
CASSARTSGRKGEQFF
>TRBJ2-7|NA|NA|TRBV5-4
TGTGCCAGCAGCTTGGACCGGAGCTCCTACGAGCAGTACTTC
CASSLDRSSYEQYF
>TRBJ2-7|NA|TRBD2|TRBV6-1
TGTGCCAGCAGTGAATTAGCGGGAGGGTACTACGAGCAGTACTTC
CASSELAGGYYEQYF
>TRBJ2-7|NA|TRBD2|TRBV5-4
TGTGCCAGCAGCCCGGGACTAGCGAACTCCTACGAGCAGTACTTC
CASSPGLANSYEQYF
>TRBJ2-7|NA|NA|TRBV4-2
TGTGCCAGCAGCCAAGTGGAGGCTGACGAGCAGTACTTC
CASSQVEADEQYF
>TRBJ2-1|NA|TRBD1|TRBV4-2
TGTGCCAGCAGCCAAGTATTGGGACAGCCAAATGAGCAGTTCTTC
CASSQVLGQPNEQFF
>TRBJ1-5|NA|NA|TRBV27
TGTGCCAGCAGGGGGGGTTACAATCAGCCCCAGCATTTT
CASRGGYNQPQHF
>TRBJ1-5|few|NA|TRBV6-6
TGTGCCAGCAGGGGGACAATCCAGCCCCAGCATTTT
CASRGTIQPQHF
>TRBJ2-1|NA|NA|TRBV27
TGTGCCAGCAGTTCATTGACCTCCGGGACTTCTTCCTACAATGAGCAGTTCTTC
CASSSLTSGTSSYNEQFF
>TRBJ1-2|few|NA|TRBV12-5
TGTGCTAGTGGTTTGGTCCTGAGGAACTATGGCTACACCTTC
CASGLVLRNYGYTF
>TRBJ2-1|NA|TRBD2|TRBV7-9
TGTGCCAGCAGCTTGGCGGGAGAAATTTGGGAGCAGTTCTTC
CASSLAGEIWEQFF
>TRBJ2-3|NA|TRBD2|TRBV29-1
TGCAGCGTTGATGGGACTAGCGGGAGAACAGATACGCAGTATTTT
CSVDGTSGRTDTQYF
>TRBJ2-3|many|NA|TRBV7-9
TGTGCCAGCAGCCGCTCCGGGAACACAGATACGCAGTATTTT
CASSRSGNTDTQYF
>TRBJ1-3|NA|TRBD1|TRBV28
TGTGCCAGCAGTCTCACAGGGGTTGGAAACACCATATATTTT
CASSLTGVGNTIYF
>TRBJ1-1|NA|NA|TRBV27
TGTGCCAGCAGGACCTGGGCGGGGGCAGGTGTTGAAGCTTTCTTT
CASRTWAGAGVEAFF
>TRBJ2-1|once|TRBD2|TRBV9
TGTGCCAGCAGCCCCCGGGGGGGAATCACCTACAATGAGCAGTTCTTC
CASSPRGGITYNEQFF
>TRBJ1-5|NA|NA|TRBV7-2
TGTGCCAGCAGCGCCACAGTTAGCAATCAGCCCCAGCATTTT
CASSATVSNQPQHF
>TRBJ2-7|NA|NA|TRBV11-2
TGTGCCAGCAGCCCGCCCCTACTAGCTTTCGAGCAGTACTTC
CASSPPLLAFEQYF
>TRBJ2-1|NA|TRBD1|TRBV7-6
TGTGCCAGCAGCTCCTACAGGGGTCTTGGGGAGCAGTTCTTC
CASSSYRGLGEQFF
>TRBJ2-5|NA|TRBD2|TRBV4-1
TGCGCCAGCAGCGCCCCAGTACTAGCGGGAAAAGAGACCCAGTACTTC
CASSAPVLAGKETQYF
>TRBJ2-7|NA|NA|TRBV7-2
TGTGCCAGCAGCTTACGAGGCGGTGAGTCCTACGAGCAGTACTTC
CASSLRGGESYEQYF
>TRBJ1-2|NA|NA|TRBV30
TGTGCCTGGAGCACTATATTAGCGGGGGGCTACACCTTC
CAWSTILAGGYTF
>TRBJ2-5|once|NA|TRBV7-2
TGTGCCAGCAGGTACGGCCTCGGTCAGGGAGAGACCCAGTACTTC
CASRYGLGQGETQYF